Below are 9 T cell receptor beta chains sequenced from a single sample in a study of blood T cell repertoires in COVID-19. Assay used: immunoSEQ multiplex PCR; TCRdb lists only in-frame clones, some missing. The sample lists 150,000 to 200,000 clones; roughly 82% were seen once. The specimen was peripheral blood. These receptors all come from a woman aged 55-70 years with COVID-19, enrolled during active disease.

The V and J genes are TRBV7-9 and TRBJ1-1; TRBD1 aligns across 8 bases. There are 16 residues in the CDR3. V was clipped by 7 bases and J by 7 bases; unmatched bases: 17. CDR1 SEHNR and CDR2 FQNEAQ come from the germline V gene (reference sequence). This CDR3 is CASTKSPGQDSGEAFF. The CDR3 DNA reads TGTGCCAGCACCAAGAGCCCGGGACAGGACTCGGGTGAAGCTTTCTTT.

This chain links TRBV28 with TRBJ1-5, with a possible D match to TRBD1 (5 bases). Germline V gene sequence: CDR1 MDHEN, CDR2 SYDVKM. There are 16 residues in the CDR3. Trimming removed 6 bases from V and 2 bases from J, with 17 bases in between. This CDR3 is CASSPPGGMGNQPQHF. For the CDR3, the DNA is TGTGCCAGCAGCCCCCCGGGGGGAATGGGCAATCAGCCCCAGCATTTT.

The rearrangement links TRBV9 to TRBJ1-2; D is possibly TRBD1 (6 bases). CDR3 length: 14 residues. CDR1 and CDR2 from the germline V gene are SGDLS and YYNGEE. Trimming cost V 2 bases and J 4 bases, with 12 bases left between them. The CDR3 DNA sequence: TGTGCCAGCAGCGTTCAAGACAGGAGCTATGGCTACACCTTC. Encoded protein: CASSVQDRSYGYTF.

The genes are TRBV12-5 and TRBJ2-3, with D perhaps TRBD2 (6 bases). This CDR3 has 16 residues. V dropped 3 bases and J dropped 0 bases, with 13 bases sitting between them. Germline V CDR1 and CDR2: LGHNT, FRNRAP. CDR3 in amino acids: CASGFTLSGSTDTQYF. The CDR3 coding sequence is TGTGCTAGTGGTTTCACACTTAGCGGCAGCACAGATACGCAGTATTTT.

This clone has only one observation. The chain joins TRBV12-3 or TRBV12-4 to TRBJ2-1, with 8 bases identical to TRBD2. The CDR3 sequence is 13 residues long. Trimming cost V 6 bases and J 9 bases; bases outside gene matches: 7. The CDR3 DNA sequence: TGTGCCAGCAGCCCGGGACTAGTAGTTGAGCAGTTCTTC. This sequence encodes CASSPGLVVEQFF.

The chain is built from TRBV5-8 and TRBJ1-1; D gene uncertain. The length of the CDR3 is 14 residues. With 0 bases removed from V and 6 bases from J, the gap between germline ends came to 12 bases. Germline loops: CDR1 SGHTS, CDR2 YDEGEE. The CDR3 DNA is TGTGCCAGCAGCTTGGTCCGGGGATCCGCTGAAGCTTTCTTT. Translated, it gives CASSLVRGSAEAFF.

The chain combines TRBV5-1 with TRBJ2-7, with D perhaps TRBD2 (6 bases). V lost 0 bases to trimming and J lost 3 bases, with 10 bases between them. The CDR3 is 14 residues long. CDR1 is SGHRS, CDR2 YFSETQ, per germline. Here the CDR3 DNA reads TGCGCCAGCAGCTTGGGAGCGGGTAACTACGAGCAGTACGTC. Translation gives CASSLGAGNYEQYV.

This clone was seen a few times. V is TRBV5-8 and J is TRBJ2-5, with 7 bases lining up with TRBD1. This CDR3 is built from 14 residues. Germline V gene lookup returns CDR1 SGHTS and CDR2 YDEGEE. V was clipped by 4 bases and J by 5 bases; unmatched bases: 8. The CDR3 here is CASSTETGAETQYF. The CDR3 DNA sequence: TGTGCCAGCAGCACCGAAACAGGGGCGGAGACCCAGTACTTC.

The chain carries TRBV24-1 and TRBJ1-2; 7 bases are a match to TRBD1. Germline values: CDR1 KGHDR, CDR2 SFDVKD. The CDR3 consists of 13 residues. V was pared by 6 bases and J by 6 bases, with 6 bases of the junction left unmatched. Written as DNA, the CDR3 is TGTGCCACCAGTCAACAGGGGACGAATGGCTACACCTTC. Translating it yields CATSQQGTNGYTF.